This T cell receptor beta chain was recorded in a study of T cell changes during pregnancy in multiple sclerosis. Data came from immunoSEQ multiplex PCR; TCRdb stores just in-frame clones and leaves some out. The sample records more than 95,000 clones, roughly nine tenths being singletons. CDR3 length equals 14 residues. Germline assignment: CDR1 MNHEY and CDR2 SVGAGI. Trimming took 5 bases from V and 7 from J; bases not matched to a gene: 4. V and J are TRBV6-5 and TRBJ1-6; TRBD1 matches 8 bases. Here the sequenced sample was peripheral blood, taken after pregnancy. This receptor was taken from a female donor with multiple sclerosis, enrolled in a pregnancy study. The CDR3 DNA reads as TGTGCCAGCAGTACCGGGACAGGCAATTCACCCCTCCACTTT. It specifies CASSTGTGNSPLHF.